This entry concerns a single T cell receptor (beta chain). Its recognized antigen is unknown. No much larger clone is present one base from it, and per-base qualities are unavailable. This specimen's treatment or condition label, interpreted: allogeneic hematopoietic cell transplantation with graft depleted of TCRalphabeta T cells and CD19 B cells. Transplant recipients were children who received TCRalphabeta/CD19-depleted allogeneic hematopoietic cell grafts. The record originates from a study of T-cell reconstitution after alpha-beta-depleted transplantation in children (TCRdb year 2016). With regard to the full study: Using TCR repertoire profiling, the study quantitatively followed how T-cell immune reconstitution unfolded in children after TCRalphabeta/CD19-depleted allogeneic hematopoietic cell transplantation.

To prepare the library, PCR was applied. The sequencer was an Illumina HiSeq 2500. To normalize quantification of the TCRbeta repertoire, the TCR libraries were built with molecular barcoding that relied on unique molecular identifiers. TCRdb redid the processing of the public reads, applying fastp at Q25 and MiXCR, and retained in-frame beta chains. Rows are combined by CDR3 protein, so each entry shows the most common genes and DNA. The sample has approximately 430,000 distinct CDR3 sequences on record, roughly 17% of them singletons. Roughly 27% of the sample is in the top ten clones. Here is what the overall study found, with its caveats: About two months after transplant, the apparently early recovery of alphabetaT-cell counts reportedly depended on just several hundred clones that had expanded rapidly and came from non-depleted graft cells. The frequencies of hyperexpanded clones fell over the following months, and after one year, T-cell counts and TCRbeta diversity were mostly attributed to newly produced T cells. In some patients, the high TCRbeta diversity seen at day 60 was put down to recipient T cells and intrathymic progenitors that had survived conditioning.

The germline V gene specifies MGHRA as CDR1 and YSYEKL as CDR2. Inclusive of the bounding cysteine and phenylalanine, the CDR3 is 15 residues long. CDR3 DNA is the only sequence kept; it has 45 bases, read in frame from the first base. V ends up 1 base short and J 2 bases short, with an unmatched junction base count of 3. This TCR came from a boy less than two years old who had a stem cell transplant for Wiskott-Aldrich syndrome, so the T cells may come from the graft donor. In this chain, TRBV4-1 is recombined with TRBJ2-7, and TRBD1 matches 9 of the central bases. The sample consisted of PBMCs, mostly from graft donor cells, taken 360 days after TCRalphabeta/CD19-depleted stem cell transplant. The CDR3 corresponds to CASSQAGTGPYEQYF. In nucleotide form, the sequence is TGCGCCAGCAGCCAAGCCGGGACAGGGCCCTACGAGCAGTACTTC.